This record concerns one T cell receptor beta chain sequence. Sequenced by immunoSEQ multiplex PCR; TCRdb stores in-frame clones only, minus some. The table lists tens of thousands of clones, about 96% of them singletons. This specimen comes from a study of T cell changes during pregnancy in multiple sclerosis. This CDR3 spans 13 amino acids. Germline values: CDR1 MDHEN, CDR2 SYDVKM. V was trimmed by 2 bases and J by 10 bases, leaving 14 bases between them. The receptor's source is a female donor with multiple sclerosis, enrolled in a pregnancy study. The gene calls are TRBV28 and TRBJ1-2, with D hard to call. This specimen was CD8+ T cells from peripheral blood mononuclear cells, taken after pregnancy. The CDR3 nucleotides read TGTGCCAGCAGTTTACCCCCGGAGGATGACTACACCTTC. It translates to CASSLPPEDDYTF.